One T cell receptor beta chain is described in this entry. What antigen it recognizes has not been identified. Base quality data are lacking; no much larger clone is found one base away. Patients underwent resection in Japan or China between the mid-2010s and the late 2010s. Histologic diagnosis of each case was confirmed independently by two lung cancer pathologists on H&E slides. To enrich premalignant or tumor cells for nucleic acid extraction, macro-dissection was performed after pathologic assessment. The AllPrep DNA/RNA FFPE Kit was used to isolate DNA from FFPE tissue. The immunoSEQ hsTCRbeta Kit was used to sequence TCR beta CDR3 regions from DNA. Regarding the original processing steps: The ImmunoSEQ Analyzer was used to analyse the TCR sequencing data. T cell clonality was defined as 1 minus Pielou's evenness computed on productive rearrangements. The inverse Simpson index, applied to productive templates, was used to measure T cell diversity. T cell density was defined as TCR beta template counts normalized to usable DNA, with usable DNA estimated by amplifying and sequencing housekeeping genes. Two-sided Kruskal-Wallis tests were used to compare TCR metrics across histologic stages. TCRdb retrieved this table from immuneACCESS and kept in-frame rearrangements only. Not all clones are present; in checked studies, unresolved V genes account for under half, and no reason is known for the remainder. Clonal size and the V and J genes are those of that table, whereas D and trimming came from the DNA. The table for this sample lists approximately 4,400 clones; approximately 88% of them were counted only once. The ten largest account for more than 2% of the sample.

The germline V gene provides CDR1 MDHEN and CDR2 SYDVKM. V loses 6 bases at its end and J loses 5 bases; junction bases beyond the gene matches: 16. The CDR3 runs 17 amino acids, cysteine and phenylalanine included. The only DNA kept is the CDR3, 51 bases in frame from the first base. The entry originates in a study of immune evolution from preneoplasia to lung adenocarcinoma (dated by TCRdb to the early 2020s). Looking at the study overall: HLA loss of heterozygosity was found in under 8.5% of AIS, roughly 16% of MIA and roughly 30% of ADC lesions, and in no AAH lesions. The study profiled immune contexture across lung adenocarcinoma precursors and invasive adenocarcinoma using immune gene expression, TCR sequencing and multiplex immunofluorescence. Resected precursor lesions (AAH, AIS, MIA) and invasive adenocarcinomas were compared with paired morphologically normal lung tissue. The sample size was set by how many specimens were available, not by a prior power calculation. The immune data were integrated with whole exome sequencing and methylation data obtained from the same cohort of nodules. A total of under 60 patients with pulmonary nodules who underwent surgical resection were included in the overall cohort. The TCR sequencing data were obtained from about 51 patients. According to the study, about 100 samples went through TCR sequencing. Class I HLA alleles were inferred from exome data with POLYSOLVER, and allele-specific HLA loss was detected with LOHHLA. What the research found in general, with its limitations: The findings reflected association rather than direct causation, and larger cohorts with long-term follow-up and longitudinal biopsies were considered necessary. KRAS-mutant nodules showed the highest T cell clonality compared with EGFR-mutant or double wild-type lesions. Clonality was highest in normal lung, while later-stage lesions appeared to have lower clonality but higher T cell density and diversity. Normal lung had the highest top T cell clone frequencies, and these frequencies appeared to fall progressively from AAH through AIS, MIA and invasive adenocarcinoma. All patients were from Japan and China, so applicability to Western populations was uncertain.

The sequence joins TRBV28 to TRBJ1-5, and TRBD1 aligns with 7 junction nucleotides. The TCR originated in a person in their sixties or seventies with lung adenocarcinoma. The source material was FFPE lung adenocarcinoma in situ tissue. The cell subset or site label on this specimen signifies: preinvasive adenocarcinoma in situ (AIS). The CDR3 in this case is CASSPTILQTGHQPQHF. The sequence in DNA is TGTGCCAGCAGCCCAACAATCCTCCAGACAGGGCATCAGCCCCAGCATTTT.